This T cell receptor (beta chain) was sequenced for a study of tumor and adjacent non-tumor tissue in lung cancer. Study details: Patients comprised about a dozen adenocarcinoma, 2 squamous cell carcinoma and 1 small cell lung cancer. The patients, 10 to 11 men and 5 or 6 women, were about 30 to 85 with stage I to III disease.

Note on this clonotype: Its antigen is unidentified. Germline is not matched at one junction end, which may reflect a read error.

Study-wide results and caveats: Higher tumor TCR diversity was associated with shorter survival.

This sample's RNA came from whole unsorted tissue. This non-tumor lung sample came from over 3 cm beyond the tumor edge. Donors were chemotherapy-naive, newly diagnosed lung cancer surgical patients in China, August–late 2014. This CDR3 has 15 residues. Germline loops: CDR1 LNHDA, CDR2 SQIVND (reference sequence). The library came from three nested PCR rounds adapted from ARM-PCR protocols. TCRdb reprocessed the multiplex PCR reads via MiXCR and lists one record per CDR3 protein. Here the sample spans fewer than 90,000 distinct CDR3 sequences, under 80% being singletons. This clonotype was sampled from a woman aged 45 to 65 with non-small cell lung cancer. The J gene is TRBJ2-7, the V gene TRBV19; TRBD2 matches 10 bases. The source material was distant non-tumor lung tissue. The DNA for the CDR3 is TGTGCCTGTAGTAACCCTAGCGGGGGTTCCCACGAGCAGTACTTC. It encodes CACSNPSGGSHEQYF. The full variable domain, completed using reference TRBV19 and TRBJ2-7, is DGGITQSPKYLFRKEGQNVTLSCEQNLNHDAMYWYRQDPGQGLRLIYYSQIVNDFQKGDIAEGYSVSREKKESFPLTVTSAQKNPTAFYLCACSNPSGGSHEQYFGPGTRLTVT.